The clone carrying this TCR beta chain occurred many times. Antigen unknown. The sample belongs to a study of CD8 T cells in ankylosing spondylitis. MiXCR, applied by TCRdb to the 5' RACE reads, yields one record per CDR3 protein. The sample consists of 400,000 to 450,000 distinct CDR3 sequences, 17% of them appearing once. General study points: There was a TCR beta motif, made of several highly homologous variants, that appeared characteristic of ankylosing spondylitis blood.

CDR3 length equals 14 residues. Trimming took off 3 bases at V and 0 bases at J, with 8 bases between the two ends. The V and J genes are TRBV12-3 or TRBV12-4 and TRBJ1-1; D remains ambiguous. This TCR derives from a male donor with ankylosing spondylitis. Sequencing was performed on blood, either unsorted or a sorted T cell fraction (not recorded which). CDR3 residues: CASSFVGMNTEAFF. The CDR3 coding sequence is TGTGCCAGCAGTTTCGTCGGGATGAACACTGAAGCTTTCTTT.